The 27 T cell receptor beta chains listed next were all sequenced from one sample in a study of blood T cell repertoires in COVID-19. The table came from immunoSEQ multiplex PCR; TCRdb's copy has only in-frame clones and leaves some out. The table has under 300,000 clones, around 85% seen once. Specimen: peripheral blood. The receptors were gathered from a woman aged 40 to 50 with active or convalescent COVID-19.

The V and J genes are TRBV9 and TRBJ2-1; no clear D gene. V was clipped by 1 base and J by 9 bases, with 8 bases between them. The CDR3 runs to 12 residues. CDR1 is SGDLS and CDR2 is YYNGEE in the germline V gene. CDR3 amino acids: CASSVNSGEQFF. In DNA form, the CDR3 reads TGTGCCAGCAGCGTAAATTCCGGTGAGCAGTTCTTC.

This clone was seen just once. The genes are TRBV28 and TRBJ1-2, with D unresolved. CDR1 and CDR2 from the germline V gene are MDHEN and SYDVKM. V lost 3 bases and J 3 bases, leaving 5 bases between the germline ends. The CDR3 totals 12 residues. CDR3 DNA: TGTGCCAGCAGTTTTATAGACTATGGCTACACCTTC. It yields the protein CASSFIDYGYTF.

This clone was recorded only once. This chain connects TRBV20-1 to TRBJ2-5, with no clear D. Germline CDR1 DFQATT, CDR2 SNEGSKA (reference sequence). The CDR3 totals 12 residues. Trimming removed 3 bases at V and 2 bases at J, with 7 bases between. The CDR3 here is CSASPGQETQYF. The CDR3 nucleotides are TGCAGTGCTAGTCCGGGTCAAGAGACCCAGTACTTC.

V is TRBV18 and J is TRBJ1-4; D gene ambiguous. V was trimmed by 3 bases and J by 7 bases, leaving 9 bases between them. The CDR3 spans 13 residues. The germline V gene encodes CDR1 KGHSH and CDR2 LQKENI. The CDR3 nucleotides are TGTGCCAGCTCACCCCGGGAGGGTGAAAAACTGTTTTTT. This sequence encodes CASSPREGEKLFF.

The chain carries TRBV3-1 (or the pseudogene TRBV3-2) and TRBJ2-3; D is undetermined. This CDR3 contains 15 residues. V was trimmed by 2 bases and J by 0 bases, leaving 9 bases between them. Germline-derived CDR1 and CDR2 are LGHDT and YNNKEL (reference sequence). CDR3 coding DNA: TGTGCCAGCAGCCAACAGCGTGCTAGCACAGATACGCAGTATTTT. This translates into CASSQQRASTDTQYF.

The rearrangement joins TRBV6-5 to TRBJ1-4, with 10 bases matching TRBD1. V gave up 8 bases and J gave up 6 bases; unmatched junction bases: 6. CDR3 length: 14 amino acids. In germline, CDR1 is MNHEY, CDR2 SVGAGI. CDR3 loop: CASRDRGRDEKLFF. CDR3 nucleotides: TGTGCCAGCCGAGACAGGGGGCGAGATGAAAAACTGTTTTTT.

This chain joins TRBV6-2 or TRBV6-3 and TRBJ1-5; 7 nucleotides match TRBD1. This CDR3 region has 14 residues. Trimming took 4 bases from V and 6 from J; bases not matched to a gene: 6. CDR1 and CDR2 (germline): MNHEY, SVGEGT. Written as DNA, the CDR3 is TGTGCCAGCAGTTGGACAGGAGCCGCTCAGCCCCAGCATTTT. Its protein product is CASSWTGAAQPQHF.

The rearrangement uses TRBV28 and TRBJ1-1; TRBD1 might be the D (6 bases). The CDR3 is 15 residues long. From germline, CDR1 is MDHEN and CDR2 SYDVKM. The V gene lost 6 bases and the J gene lost 0 bases, with 14 bases spanning the gap. The CDR3 loop reads CASRTGPVMNTEAFF. The CDR3, as DNA: TGTGCCAGCAGAACAGGGCCGGTAATGAACACTGAAGCTTTCTTT.

The rearrangement uses TRBV19 and TRBJ1-2; 8 bases are shared with TRBD1. From germline, CDR1 is LNHDA and CDR2 SQIVND (reference sequence). V lost 5 bases and J lost 1; bases outside the gene matches: 3. CDR3 size: 14 residues. The CDR3 sequence: CASSSTGDNYGYTF. In DNA form, the CDR3 reads TGTGCCAGTAGTTCGACAGGGGATAACTATGGCTACACCTTC.

The chain is built from TRBV3-1 (or the pseudogene TRBV3-2) and TRBJ2-1, with 8 bases aligning to TRBD1. The CDR3 loop spans 15 amino acids. The trim removed 4 bases at V and 5 bases at J, leaving 7 bases unmatched. Germline lookup yields CDR1 LGHDT and CDR2 YNNKEL (reference sequence). CDR3 residues: CASSLGQGLDNEQFF. The CDR3 DNA reads TGTGCCAGCAGCCTCGGACAGGGTTTGGACAATGAGCAGTTCTTC.

The chain has TRBV3-1 (or the pseudogene TRBV3-2) and TRBJ1-4, with D possibly TRBD1 on 5 matching bases. This CDR3 spans 16 amino acids. Trimming left V 4 bases short and J 10 bases short, with 22 bases between. Per the germline V gene, CDR1 is LGHDT and CDR2 is YNNKEL (reference sequence). The DNA for the CDR3 is TGTGCCAGCAGCCTCTCTTCCTCGGGGGGTATCGGAAAACTGTTTTTT. As protein: CASSLSSSGGIGKLFF.

The chain carries TRBV15 and TRBJ2-3; TRBD1 matches at 7 bases. The CDR3 contains 17 residues. V lost 0 bases to trimming and J lost 3 bases; unmatched junction nucleotides: 9. In germline, CDR1 is LNHNV, CDR2 YYDKDF (reference sequence). The CDR3 region is CATSRDYGQVFTDTQYF. CDR3 nucleotides: TGTGCCACCAGCAGAGATTACGGACAGGTCTTTACAGATACGCAGTATTTT.

The rearrangement joins TRBV11-1 to TRBJ1-1, with 7 bases that match TRBD1. In germline, CDR1 is SGHAT, CDR2 FQDESV (reference sequence). CDR3 length: 15 amino acids. V gave up 8 bases and J gave up 4 bases; unmatched junction bases: 13. In DNA form, the CDR3 reads TGTGCCAGCGGCGACTCCGGGACAGTCCGCACTGAAGCTTTCTTT. Translated: CASGDSGTVRTEAFF.

V and J are TRBV29-1 and TRBJ1-2; TRBD1 is a possible D gene (5 bases). Germline CDR1 reads SQVTM; CDR2 reads ANQGSEA. V was cut by 4 bases and J by 6 bases, with 12 bases left in between. This CDR3 has 12 residues. The DNA for the CDR3 is TGCAGCGTTGTTTCAGGGTGGGATGGCTACACCTTC. As protein: CSVVSGWDGYTF.

V is TRBV28 and J is TRBJ2-6; D unclear. CDR3 length: 18 residues. Germline values: CDR1 MDHEN, CDR2 SYDVKM. Trimming shortened V by 7 bases and J by 2 bases, and 21 bases separated the two germline ends. The CDR3 protein is CASTSPSGQAAGANVLTF. In DNA, the CDR3 is TGTGCCAGCACATCTCCCTCCGGCCAGGCAGCTGGGGCCAACGTCCTGACTTTC.

This clone has just one count. This chain joins TRBV19 and TRBJ2-7; no reliable D call. V dropped 4 bases and J dropped 2 bases, with 12 bases sitting between them. The CDR3 runs to 14 residues. Germline V gene sequence: CDR1 LNHDA, CDR2 SQIVND (reference sequence). CDR3 in DNA: TGTGCCAGTAGTACTACGACACCTACCTACGAGCAGTACTTC. Its translation is CASSTTTPTYEQYF.

V gene TRBV5-1 combines with J gene TRBJ1-6; 8 nucleotides match TRBD1. Germline V gene lookup returns CDR1 SGHRS and CDR2 YFSETQ. The CDR3 extends over 14 amino acids. V shed 5 bases and J 10 bases; nucleotides not matched to a gene: 8. The CDR3 nucleotides are TGCGCCAGCAGTCCTACAGGGGGGTACTCACCCCTCCACTTT. It yields the protein CASSPTGGYSPLHF.

V usage is TRBV5-1 and J usage is TRBJ1-2, with 8 nucleotides matching TRBD1. This CDR3 spans 16 amino acids. V gave up 4 bases and J gave up 6 bases; unmatched junction bases: 14. CDR1 SGHRS and CDR2 YFSETQ come from the germline V gene. The CDR3 sequence is CASSMILRTGTDGYTF. Written as DNA, the CDR3 is TGCGCCAGCAGCATGATTCTTAGGACAGGGACTGATGGCTACACCTTC.

This clone turned up a few times. The chain is built from TRBV19 and TRBJ2-2; perhaps TRBD2 as D (6 bases). This CDR3 spans 16 amino acids. The V gene's germline CDR1 is LNHDA and CDR2 SQIVND (reference sequence). V lost 7 bases and J 0 bases, leaving 15 bases between the germline ends. DNA of the CDR3: TGTGCCAGTAAGTGGGGACTGAACACGAACACCGGGGAGCTGTTTTTT. It codes for CASKWGLNTNTGELFF.

This clone was counted between two and nine times. V and J are TRBV12-3 or TRBV12-4 and TRBJ1-1; D is unclear. CDR3 length: 10 amino acids. V was shortened by 8 bases and J by 9 bases, with 10 bases between the two germline ends. CDR3 sequence: CASGGGKAFF. As DNA, the CDR3 is TGTGCCAGCGGAGGAGGAAAAGCTTTCTTT.

This clone appeared a few times. The chain uses TRBV11-2 and TRBJ2-7, with a possible D match to TRBD1 (6 bases). Per germline, CDR1 SGHAT and CDR2 FQNNGV. The germline V and J ends were trimmed by 5 bases and 2 bases, with 13 bases remaining between them. The CDR3 consists of 14 residues. The CDR3 protein is CASSPPGDAYEQYF. Written as DNA, the CDR3 is TGTGCCAGCAGCCCTCCAGGGGACGCCTACGAGCAGTACTTC.

This chain uses TRBV2 with TRBJ2-2; the D gene is possibly TRBD2 (5 bases). This CDR3 region has 16 residues. Trimming stripped 3 bases from V and 1 base from J, with 12 bases between. Germline assignment: CDR1 SNHLY and CDR2 FYNNEI. This CDR3 is CASSELGGGNTGELFF. CDR3 coding DNA: TGTGCCAGCAGTGAGCTTGGAGGAGGGAACACCGGGGAGCTGTTTTTT. The variable domain in full, with the rest retrieved from reference TRBV2 and TRBJ2-2, is EPEVTQTPSHQVTQMGQEVILRCVPISNHLYFYWYRQILGQKVEFLVSFYNNEISEKSEIFDDQFSVERPDGSNFTLKIRSTKLEDSAMYFCASSELGGGNTGELFFGEGSRLTVL.

The chain has TRBV20-1 and TRBJ2-5, with D possibly being TRBD2 (6 bases). From germline, CDR1 is DFQATT and CDR2 SNEGSKA (reference sequence). V gave up 3 bases and J gave up 7 bases, with 21 bases separating them. This CDR3 is 15 amino acids long. The CDR3 nucleotides read TGCAGTGCTAGTCCGGGAGAGGAGGGAAGATTGACCCAGTACTTC. It is translated as CSASPGEEGRLTQYF.

This clone has just one count. The genes are TRBV5-1 and TRBJ2-1, with 9 nucleotides matching TRBD2. After removal of 0 bases from V and 7 bases from J, the junction contained 8 bases not matched to a gene. This CDR3 comprises 16 residues. The V gene's germline CDR1 is SGHRS and CDR2 YFSETQ. CDR3 DNA: TGCGCCAGCAGCTTGGCAGCGGGGGGATTTTGGAATGAGCAGTTCTTC. Its translation is CASSLAAGGFWNEQFF.

This chain joins TRBV9 and TRBJ2-2, with TRBD1 as a possible D gene (7 bases). Germline V gives CDR1 SGDLS, CDR2 YYNGEE. With 5 bases removed from V and 3 bases from J, the gap between germline ends came to 11 bases. The CDR3 is made up of 14 amino acids. The CDR3: CASRAGQYTGELFF. The DNA for the CDR3 is TGTGCCAGCAGGGCGGGACAGTACACCGGGGAGCTGTTTTTT.

This clone was detected a few times. V and J are TRBV11-2 and TRBJ2-7; a weak D match, TRBD2 (6 bases). The V and J ends lost 5 bases and 6 bases respectively, with 11 bases between them. CDR3 length: 12 amino acids. Per the germline V gene, CDR1 is SGHAT and CDR2 is FQNNGV. The CDR3 coding sequence is TGTGCCAGCAGCATCGGGGGACGCGAGCAGTACGTC. Translating gives CASSIGGREQYV.

This chain uses TRBV30 with TRBJ1-4; D is possibly TRBD1 (5 bases). V shed 2 bases and J shed 7 bases, with 17 bases lying between them. There are 15 residues in the CDR3. The germline gives CDR1 GTSNPN, CDR2 SVGIG (reference sequence). The CDR3 protein is CAWSLGGGGGEKLFF. CDR3 in DNA: TGTGCCTGGAGTCTCGGAGGTGGGGGAGGTGAAAAACTGTTTTTT.